The present T cell receptor (beta chain) was sequenced within a study of blood T cell repertoires in COVID-19. Turning to the study itself: T cells, B-cell-depleted T cells, or PBMCs supplied cDNA or gDNA.

Per the original data handling: Reference gene primers were amplified, and this amplification served to estimate nucleated cell counts. Produced via immunoSEQ multiplex PCR; TCRdb's table is partial and in-frame only. The DNA gave D and trimming, while V, J and clone size come from that table. The sample records about 150,000 clones, around 82% being singletons. Seattle patient enrollment occurred during active infection, with longitudinal follow-up thereafter. J gave up 3 bases and V 4 bases, and 4 bases lay outside the gene matches. The CDR3 totals 13 residues. Germline lookup yields CDR1 SGHKS and CDR2 YYEKEE (reference sequence).

V gene TRBV5-5 combines with J gene TRBJ2-7; 7 nucleotides line up with TRBD1. The sample taken for sequencing was peripheral blood. The origin of this receptor is a man in his 60s with COVID-19, enrolled during active disease. The CDR3 is CASSTGQRYEQYF. CDR3 coding DNA: TGTGCCAGCAGCACGGGACAGCGCTACGAGCAGTACTTC.